The 7 T cell receptor beta chains below all came from one sample that was sequenced in a study of spatial heterogeneity in lung cancer. General study results and limits: Tumor mutation counts were tracked by expanded intratumoral alpha and beta TCR counts.

Time point of the sample: sample taken at primary tumor resection. Each CDR3 protein gets one entry after TCRdb re-called the 5' RACE reads with MiXCR. This sample carries several thousand distinct CDR3 sequences, under 20% of them seen once, and the ten largest clones take 12% to 15%. The antigens these receptors bind are not known. Material: lung tumor tissue, obtained at surgery. The receptor set was obtained from a male donor with early-stage non-small cell lung cancer.

Within the sample, this clonotype is medium-sized. Little can be read into the size of this beta chain, an off-target read in a library designed for alpha chains. This sequence joins TRBV20-1 and TRBJ2-3, with no clear D. This CDR3 has 14 amino acids. Per germline, CDR1 DFQATT and CDR2 SNEGSKA (reference sequence). With 6 bases removed from V and 1 base from J, the gap between germline ends came to 14 bases. The CDR3, as DNA: TGCAGTGCAAACGCGCCCCTCCGCACAGATACGCAGTATTTT. This codes for CSANAPLRTDTQYF.

This clonotype has more than one count but fewer than ten. For a library built for alpha chains, this beta chain is a stray read; little rests on its size. The chain employs TRBV7-2 and TRBJ2-5; D perhaps matches TRBD1 (6 bases). Germline V lookup: CDR1 SGHTA, CDR2 FQGNSA. This CDR3 contains 14 residues. V was cut by 6 bases and J by 1 base, with 12 bases left in between. CDR3 in amino acids: CASSIAGAQETQYF. The CDR3 coding sequence is TGTGCCAGCAGTATAGCAGGGGCCCAAGAGACCCAGTACTTC.

This clonotype is medium-sized within its sample. The limits of the CDR3 on the DNA are not certain, so only TCRdb's listed CDR3 is given. The library was prepared for alpha chains; this beta chain is a stray read, so its frequency means little. V usage is TRBV7-2 and J usage is TRBJ1-4; the D call of TRBD1 is as the table states it, not checked on the DNA. The CDR3 has 15 residues if both end residues are counted. The germline V gene encodes CDR1 SGHTA and CDR2 FQGNSA. The chain's CDR3 is CASSLGWALGENCFF.

This clonotype appeared a few times. Little can be read into the size of this beta chain, an off-target read in a library designed for alpha chains. The chain is built from TRBV27 and TRBJ1-4; tentative D call: TRBD1 (6 bases). The CDR3 has 14 amino acids. V was trimmed by 3 bases and J by 7 bases, leaving 12 bases between them. CDR1 and CDR2 (germline): MNHEY, SMNVEV (reference sequence). As DNA, the CDR3 is TGTGCCAGCAGTTTGATGGGGGCGGGTGAAAAACTGTTTTTT. Residues: CASSLMGAGEKLFF.

On this clonotype itself: Since the library was made to target alpha chains, this beta chain is a stray read and its abundance is not meaningful. The chain uses TRBV7-8 and TRBJ2-1; perhaps TRBD2 as D (6 bases). Trimming left V 1 base short and J 8 bases short, with 6 bases between. The CDR3 extends over 12 amino acids. In germline, CDR1 is SGHVS, CDR2 FQNEAQ. This CDR3 is CASSLGGDEQFF. CDR3 sequence (DNA): TGTGCCAGCAGCTTAGGGGGGGATGAGCAGTTCTTC.

This clonotype was seen more than once but under ten times. Because this beta chain is a stray read in a library intended to capture alpha chains, its abundance should not be given much weight. The V and J genes are TRBV7-9 and TRBJ2-1; TRBD2 is a possible D gene (5 bases). Germline loops: CDR1 SEHNR, CDR2 FQNEAQ (reference sequence). V shed 4 bases and J shed 12 bases, with 13 bases lying between them. CDR3 size: 12 residues. The CDR3 nucleotides read TGTGCCAGCAGCTACAGCGAGGGCCCGCAGTTCTTC. Translated, it gives CASSYSEGPQFF.

By proportion, this clonotype is medium-sized. This beta chain lies outside the target of a library built for alpha chains; its clone size means little. This chain connects TRBV7-2 to TRBJ2-3; 8 bases line up with TRBD2. This CDR3 spans 15 amino acids. The germline gives CDR1 SGHTA, CDR2 FQGNSA. V lost 5 bases and J lost 0; bases outside the gene matches: 4. CDR3 nucleotide sequence: TGTGCCAGCAGCCCTAGCGGGCGGAGCACAGATACGCAGTATTTT. Its translation is CASSPSGRSTDTQYF.